This TCR beta chain was captured by sequencing in a study of T-cell memory formation after mild COVID-19. The wider study: Largely, TCR clusters stayed within a single donor.

Comment on this clonotype: Its antigen is undetermined.

Per the germline V gene, CDR1 is SGHTA and CDR2 is FQGTGA. This CDR3 is 15 amino acids long. J gave up 4 bases and V 5 bases, and 8 bases lay outside the gene matches. General observations from the study: CD8+ contracting clones occupied EMRA, while CD4+ ones occupied mainly CM and EM. Certain responding clones were present in pre-infection memory, suggesting participation of cross-reactive memory.

Constant-segment primers served in 5'RACE that generated TCR alpha and TCR beta cDNA libraries bearing sample barcodes and UMIs. TCRdb re-derived calls from the 5' RACE reads in MiXCR, one entry per CDR3 protein. The sample includes roughly 320,000 distinct CDR3 sequences, around 28% seen only once; the top ten take around an eighth. The chain has TRBV7-3 and TRBJ2-7; 10 bases align to TRBD2. The sequence was collected from an adult woman who had mild COVID-19 (a few samples of this study predate the infection). Cell type and time point are not known. The sample was PBMCs or a T cell subset sorted from them (not recorded which). CDR3 sequence: CASSLQREGGYEQYF. The CDR3 nucleotides are TGTGCCAGCAGCCTCCAGCGGGAGGGCGGGTACGAGCAGTACTTC.